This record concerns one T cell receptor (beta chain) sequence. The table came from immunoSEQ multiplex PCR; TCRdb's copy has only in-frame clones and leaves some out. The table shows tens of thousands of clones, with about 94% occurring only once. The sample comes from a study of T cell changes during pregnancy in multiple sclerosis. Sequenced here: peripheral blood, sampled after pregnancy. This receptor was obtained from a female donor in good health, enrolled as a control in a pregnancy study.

For the CDR3, the DNA is TGTGCCAGCAGCTCTACAGATACGCAGTATTTT. It encodes CASSSTDTQYF. V usage is TRBV28 and J usage is TRBJ2-3; D is undetermined. This CDR3 has 11 amino acids. V lost 6 bases and J lost 3, with 4 bases in between. CDR1 and CDR2 (germline): MDHEN, SYDVKM.